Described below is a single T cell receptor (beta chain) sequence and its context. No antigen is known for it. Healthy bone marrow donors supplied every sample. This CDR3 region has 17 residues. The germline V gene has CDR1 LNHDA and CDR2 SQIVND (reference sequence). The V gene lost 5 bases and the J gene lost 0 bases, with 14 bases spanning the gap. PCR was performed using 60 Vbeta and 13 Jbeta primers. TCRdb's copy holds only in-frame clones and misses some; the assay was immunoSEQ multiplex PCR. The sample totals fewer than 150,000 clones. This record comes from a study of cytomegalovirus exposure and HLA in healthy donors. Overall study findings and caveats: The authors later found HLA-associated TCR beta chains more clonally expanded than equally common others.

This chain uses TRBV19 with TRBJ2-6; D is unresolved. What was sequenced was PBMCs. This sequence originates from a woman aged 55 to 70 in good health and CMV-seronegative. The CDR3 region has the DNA TGTGCCAGTAGTCTCCCCCCCCACAGCTCTGGGGCCAACGTCCTGACTTTC. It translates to CASSLPPHSSGANVLTF.